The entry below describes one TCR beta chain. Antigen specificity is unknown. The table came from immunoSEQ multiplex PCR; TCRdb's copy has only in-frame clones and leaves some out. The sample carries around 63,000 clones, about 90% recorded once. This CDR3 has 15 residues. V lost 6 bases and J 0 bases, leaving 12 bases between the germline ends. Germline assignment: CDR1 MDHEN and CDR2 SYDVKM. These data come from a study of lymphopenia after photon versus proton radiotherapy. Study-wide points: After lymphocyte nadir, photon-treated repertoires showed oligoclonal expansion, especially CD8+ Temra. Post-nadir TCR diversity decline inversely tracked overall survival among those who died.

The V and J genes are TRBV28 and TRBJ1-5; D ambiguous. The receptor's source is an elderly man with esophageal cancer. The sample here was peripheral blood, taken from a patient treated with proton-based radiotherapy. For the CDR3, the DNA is TGTGCCAGCAGGCCGCTAGGAGATAGCAATCAGCCCCAGCATTTT. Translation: CASRPLGDSNQPQHF. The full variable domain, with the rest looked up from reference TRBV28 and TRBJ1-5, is DVKVTQSSRYLVKRTGEKVFLECVQDMDHENMFWYRQDPGLGLRLIYFSYDVKMKEKGDIPEGYSVSREKKERFSLILESASTNQTSMYLCASRPLGDSNQPQHFGDGTRLSIL.